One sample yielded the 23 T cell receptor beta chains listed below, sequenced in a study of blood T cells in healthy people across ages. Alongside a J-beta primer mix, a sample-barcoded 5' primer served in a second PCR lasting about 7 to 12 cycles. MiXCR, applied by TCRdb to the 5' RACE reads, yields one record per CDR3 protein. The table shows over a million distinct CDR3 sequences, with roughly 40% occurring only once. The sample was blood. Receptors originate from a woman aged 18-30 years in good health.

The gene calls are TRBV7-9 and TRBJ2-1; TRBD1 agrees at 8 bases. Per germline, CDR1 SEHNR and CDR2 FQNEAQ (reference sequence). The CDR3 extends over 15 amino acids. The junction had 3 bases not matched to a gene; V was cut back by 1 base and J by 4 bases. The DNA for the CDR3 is TGTGCCAGCAGCTTAGGGACAGGGTATTACAATGAGCAGTTCTTC. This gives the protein CASSLGTGYYNEQFF.

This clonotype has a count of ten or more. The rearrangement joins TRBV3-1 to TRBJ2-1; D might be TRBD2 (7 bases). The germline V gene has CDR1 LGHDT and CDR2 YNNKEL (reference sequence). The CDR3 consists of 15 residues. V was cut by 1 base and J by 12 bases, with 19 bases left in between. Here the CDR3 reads CASSQGVGGTSRQFF. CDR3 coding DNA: TGTGCCAGCAGCCAAGGAGTCGGGGGGACATCGAGGCAGTTCTTC.

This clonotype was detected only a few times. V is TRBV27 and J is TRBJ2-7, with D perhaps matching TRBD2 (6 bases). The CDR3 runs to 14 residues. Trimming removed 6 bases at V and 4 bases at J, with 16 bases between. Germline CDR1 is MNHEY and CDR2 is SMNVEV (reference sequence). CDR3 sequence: CASRTEGGKYEQYF. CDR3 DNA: TGTGCCAGCAGGACTGAGGGAGGCAAATACGAGCAGTACTTC.

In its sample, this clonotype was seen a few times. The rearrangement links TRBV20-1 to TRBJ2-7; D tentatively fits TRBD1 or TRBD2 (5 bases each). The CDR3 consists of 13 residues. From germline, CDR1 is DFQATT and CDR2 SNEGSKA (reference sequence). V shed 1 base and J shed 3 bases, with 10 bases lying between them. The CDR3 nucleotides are TGCAGTGCTAGAGCGAGGGACGGCTACGAGCAGTACTTC. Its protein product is CSARARDGYEQYF.

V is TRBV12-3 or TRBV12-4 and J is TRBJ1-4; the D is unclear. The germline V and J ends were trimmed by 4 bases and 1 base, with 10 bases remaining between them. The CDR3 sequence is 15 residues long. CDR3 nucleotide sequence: TGTGCCAGCAGTTCGGGGTACCAAACTAATGAAAAACTGTTTTTT. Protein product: CASSSGYQTNEKLFF.

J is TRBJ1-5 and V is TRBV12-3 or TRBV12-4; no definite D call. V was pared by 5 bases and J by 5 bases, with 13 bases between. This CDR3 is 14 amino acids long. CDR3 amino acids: CASSQMGRDQPQHF. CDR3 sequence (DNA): TGTGCCAGCAGTCAGATGGGAAGGGATCAGCCCCAGCATTTT.

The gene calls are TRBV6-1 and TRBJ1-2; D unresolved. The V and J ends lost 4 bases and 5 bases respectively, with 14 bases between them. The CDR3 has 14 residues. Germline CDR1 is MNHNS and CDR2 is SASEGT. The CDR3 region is CASSVGQYSYGYTF. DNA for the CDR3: TGTGCCAGCAGTGTTGGTCAGTACTCATATGGCTACACCTTC.

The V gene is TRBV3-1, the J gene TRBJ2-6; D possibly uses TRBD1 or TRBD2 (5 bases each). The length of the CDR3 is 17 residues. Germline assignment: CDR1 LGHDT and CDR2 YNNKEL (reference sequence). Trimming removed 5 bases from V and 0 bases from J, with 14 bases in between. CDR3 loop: CASSAQGRASGANVLTF. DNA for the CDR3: TGTGCCAGCAGCGCCCAGGGACGGGCCTCTGGGGCCAACGTCCTGACTTTC.

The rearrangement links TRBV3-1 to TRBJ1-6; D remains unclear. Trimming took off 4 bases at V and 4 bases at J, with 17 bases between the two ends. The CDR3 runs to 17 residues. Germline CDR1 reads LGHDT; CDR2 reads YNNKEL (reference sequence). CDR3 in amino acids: CASSLEGALQYNSPLHF. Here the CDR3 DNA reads TGTGCCAGCAGCCTCGAGGGTGCACTCCAATATAATTCACCCCTCCACTTT.

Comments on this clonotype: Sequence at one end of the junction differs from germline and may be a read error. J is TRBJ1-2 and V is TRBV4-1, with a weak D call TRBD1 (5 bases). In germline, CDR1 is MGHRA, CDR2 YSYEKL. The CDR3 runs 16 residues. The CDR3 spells CASSHSLGGIVYGYIF. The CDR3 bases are TGCGCCAGCAGCCACTCCCTTGGGGGGATTGTCTATGGCTACATCTTC.

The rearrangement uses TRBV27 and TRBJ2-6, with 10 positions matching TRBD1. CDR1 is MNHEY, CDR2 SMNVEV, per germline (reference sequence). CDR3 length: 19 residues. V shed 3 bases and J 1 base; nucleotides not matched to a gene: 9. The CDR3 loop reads CASSFRDRGARSGANVLTF. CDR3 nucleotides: TGTGCCAGCAGTTTCCGGGACAGGGGCGCTAGATCTGGGGCCAACGTCCTGACTTTC.

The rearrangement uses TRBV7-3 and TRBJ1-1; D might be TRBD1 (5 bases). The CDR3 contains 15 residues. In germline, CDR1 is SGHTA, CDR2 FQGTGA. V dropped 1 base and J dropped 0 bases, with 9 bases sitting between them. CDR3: CASSLIPGMNTEAFF. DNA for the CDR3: TGTGCCAGCAGCTTAATTCCAGGGATGAACACTGAAGCTTTCTTT. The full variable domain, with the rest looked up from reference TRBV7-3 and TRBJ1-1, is GAGVSQTPSNKVTEKGKYVELRCDPISGHTALYWYRQSLGQGPEFLIYFQGTGAADDSGLPNDRFFAVRPEGSVSTLKIQRTERGDSAVYLCASSLIPGMNTEAFFGQGTRLTVV.

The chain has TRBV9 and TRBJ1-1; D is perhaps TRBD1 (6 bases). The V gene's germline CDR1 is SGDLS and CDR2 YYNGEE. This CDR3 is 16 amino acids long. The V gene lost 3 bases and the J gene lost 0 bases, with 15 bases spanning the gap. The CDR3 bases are TGTGCCAGCAGCGCCGCCGACGGACAGTTGAACACTGAAGCTTTCTTT. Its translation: CASSAADGQLNTEAFF.

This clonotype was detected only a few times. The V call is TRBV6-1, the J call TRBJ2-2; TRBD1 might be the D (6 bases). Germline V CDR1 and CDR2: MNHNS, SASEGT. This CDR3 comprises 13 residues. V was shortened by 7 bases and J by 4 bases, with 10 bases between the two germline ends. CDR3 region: CASNRDRTGELFF. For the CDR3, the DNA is TGTGCCAGCAACAGGGACCGCACCGGGGAGCTGTTTTTT.

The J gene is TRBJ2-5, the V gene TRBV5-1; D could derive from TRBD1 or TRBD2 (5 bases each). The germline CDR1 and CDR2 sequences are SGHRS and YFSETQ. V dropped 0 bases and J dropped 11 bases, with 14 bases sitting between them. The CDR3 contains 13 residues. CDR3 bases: TGCGCCAGCAGCTTGGGACAACTCGAGGGGCAGTACTTC. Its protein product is CASSLGQLEGQYF. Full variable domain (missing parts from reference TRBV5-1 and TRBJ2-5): KAGVTQTPRYLIKTRGQQVTLSCSPISGHRSVSWYQQTPGQGLQFLFEYFSETQRNKGNFPGRFSGRQFSNSRSEMNVSTLELGDSALYLCASSLGQLEGQYFGPGTRLLVL.

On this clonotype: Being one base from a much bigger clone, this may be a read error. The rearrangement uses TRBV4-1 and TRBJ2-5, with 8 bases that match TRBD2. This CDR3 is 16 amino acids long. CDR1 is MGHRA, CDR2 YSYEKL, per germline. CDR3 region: CAGSQDIGGLAETQYF. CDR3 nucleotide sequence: TGCGCCGGCAGCCAAGATATAGGAGGACTAGCTGAGACCCAGTACTTC.

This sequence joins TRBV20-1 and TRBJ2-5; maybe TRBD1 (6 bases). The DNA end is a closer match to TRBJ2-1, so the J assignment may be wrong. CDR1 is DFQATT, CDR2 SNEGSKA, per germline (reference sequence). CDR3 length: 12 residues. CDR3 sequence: CSAKARGETQFF. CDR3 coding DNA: TGCAGTGCCAAAGCCAGGGGAGAGACCCAGTTCTTC.

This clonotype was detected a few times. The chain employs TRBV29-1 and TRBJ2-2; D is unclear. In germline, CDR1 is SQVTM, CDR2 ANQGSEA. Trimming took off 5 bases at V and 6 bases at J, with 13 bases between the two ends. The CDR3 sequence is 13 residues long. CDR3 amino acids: CSVSINPSGELFF. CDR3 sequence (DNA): TGCAGCGTTTCGATTAATCCCTCCGGGGAGCTGTTTTTT.

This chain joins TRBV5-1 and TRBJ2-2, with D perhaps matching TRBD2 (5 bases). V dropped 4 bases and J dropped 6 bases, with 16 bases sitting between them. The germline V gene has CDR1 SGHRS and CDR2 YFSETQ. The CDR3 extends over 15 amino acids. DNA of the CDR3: TGCGCCAGCAGCCCCGGGTCTGAGGGATCCGGGGAGCTGTTTTTT. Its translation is CASSPGSEGSGELFF.

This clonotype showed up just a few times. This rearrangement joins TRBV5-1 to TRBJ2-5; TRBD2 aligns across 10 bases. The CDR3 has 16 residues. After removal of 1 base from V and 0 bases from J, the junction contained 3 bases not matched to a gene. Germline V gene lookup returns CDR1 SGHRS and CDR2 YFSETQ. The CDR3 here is CASSLLAGEYQETQYF. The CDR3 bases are TGCGCCAGCAGCTTGCTAGCGGGAGAGTACCAAGAGACCCAGTACTTC.

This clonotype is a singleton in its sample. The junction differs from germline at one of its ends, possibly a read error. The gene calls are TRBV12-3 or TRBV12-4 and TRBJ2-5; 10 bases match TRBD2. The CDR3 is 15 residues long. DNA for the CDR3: TGTGCCAGCAGTTACCCTAGCGGGGGCCAAGGGACCCAGTACTTC. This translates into CASSYPSGGQGTQYF.

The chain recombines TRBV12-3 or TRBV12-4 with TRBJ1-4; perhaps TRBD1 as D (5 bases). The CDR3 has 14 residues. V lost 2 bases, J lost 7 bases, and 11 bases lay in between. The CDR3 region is CASSLSQGTEKLFF. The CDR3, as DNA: TGTGCCAGCAGTTTATCCCAGGGAACTGAAAAACTGTTTTTT.

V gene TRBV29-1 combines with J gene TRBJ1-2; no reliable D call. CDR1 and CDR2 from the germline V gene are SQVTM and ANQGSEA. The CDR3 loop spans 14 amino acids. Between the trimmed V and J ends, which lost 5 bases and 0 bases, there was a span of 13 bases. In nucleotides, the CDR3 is TGCAGCGTTCATGTAAACTGGGCTAACTATGGCTACACCTTC. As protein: CSVHVNWANYGYTF.